This TCR beta chain was found in a study of T cells after yellow fever vaccination. There are 14 residues in the CDR3. J lost 4 bases, V lost 6 bases, and 6 bases had no gene match. CDR1 and CDR2 (germline): SGHNT, YYREEE (reference sequence). TCRdb called the 5' RACE reads again in MiXCR, with one record for every CDR3 protein. This sample has about 150,000 distinct CDR3 sequences; about 6.2% occur once, and the top ten carry approximately 0.64%. The clonotype originates from a man younger than 45 who received the YFV17D yellow fever vaccine. V gene TRBV5-4 combines with J gene TRBJ2-5; TRBD1 matches at 10 bases. The sample was CD4+ T cells sorted from PBMCs, taken 10 days after the yellow fever booster vaccination. Here the CDR3 reads CASIPGQGIETQYF. DNA of the CDR3: TGTGCCAGCATCCCGGGACAGGGGATAGAGACCCAGTACTTC.